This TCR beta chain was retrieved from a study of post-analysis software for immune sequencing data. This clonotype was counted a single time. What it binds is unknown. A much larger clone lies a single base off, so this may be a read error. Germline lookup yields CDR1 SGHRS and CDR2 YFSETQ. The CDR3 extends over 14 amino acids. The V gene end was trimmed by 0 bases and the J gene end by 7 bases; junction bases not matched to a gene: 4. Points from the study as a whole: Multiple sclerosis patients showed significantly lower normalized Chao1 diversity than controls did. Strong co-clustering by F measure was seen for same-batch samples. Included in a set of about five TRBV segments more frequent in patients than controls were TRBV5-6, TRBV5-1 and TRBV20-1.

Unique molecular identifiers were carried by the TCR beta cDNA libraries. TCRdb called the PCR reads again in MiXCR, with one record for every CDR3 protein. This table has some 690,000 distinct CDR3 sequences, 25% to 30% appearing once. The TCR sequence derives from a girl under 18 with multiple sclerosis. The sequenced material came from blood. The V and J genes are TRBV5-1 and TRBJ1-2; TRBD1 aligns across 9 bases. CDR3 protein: CASSLEGQGCGYTF. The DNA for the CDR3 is TGCGCCAGCAGCTTGGAGGGACAGGGATGTGGCTACACCTTC.